This T cell receptor beta chain appears in the sequencing data of a study of blood T cell repertoires in COVID-19. The wider study: The cDNA or gDNA used as material had been derived from T cells, B-cell-depleted T cells, or PBMCs.

V was pared by 4 bases and J by 10 bases, with 8 bases of the junction left unmatched. Germline-derived CDR1 and CDR2 are WNHNN and SYGVQD (reference sequence). The CDR3 totals 15 residues. Methods used by the authors: Nucleated cell counts were estimated from reference gene primer amplification. The protocol was immunoSEQ multiplex PCR, while the TCRdb copy is restricted to in-frame clones and leaves out a portion. That table is the source of V, J and clone size, and D and trimming were worked out from the DNA. This sample has just under 40,000 clones; 85% to 95% occur once, and the top ten carry roughly 3.7%.

The clonotype was recovered from a human donor with active COVID-19. The donor label of this sample is uncertain. V and J are TRBV10-1 and TRBJ2-1; 12 bases agree with TRBD2. What was sequenced was peripheral blood. The DNA for the CDR3 is TGCGCCAGCAGTGCCCTAGCGGGAGGGTGGGGGGAGCAGTTCTTC. This codes for CASSALAGGWGEQFF.